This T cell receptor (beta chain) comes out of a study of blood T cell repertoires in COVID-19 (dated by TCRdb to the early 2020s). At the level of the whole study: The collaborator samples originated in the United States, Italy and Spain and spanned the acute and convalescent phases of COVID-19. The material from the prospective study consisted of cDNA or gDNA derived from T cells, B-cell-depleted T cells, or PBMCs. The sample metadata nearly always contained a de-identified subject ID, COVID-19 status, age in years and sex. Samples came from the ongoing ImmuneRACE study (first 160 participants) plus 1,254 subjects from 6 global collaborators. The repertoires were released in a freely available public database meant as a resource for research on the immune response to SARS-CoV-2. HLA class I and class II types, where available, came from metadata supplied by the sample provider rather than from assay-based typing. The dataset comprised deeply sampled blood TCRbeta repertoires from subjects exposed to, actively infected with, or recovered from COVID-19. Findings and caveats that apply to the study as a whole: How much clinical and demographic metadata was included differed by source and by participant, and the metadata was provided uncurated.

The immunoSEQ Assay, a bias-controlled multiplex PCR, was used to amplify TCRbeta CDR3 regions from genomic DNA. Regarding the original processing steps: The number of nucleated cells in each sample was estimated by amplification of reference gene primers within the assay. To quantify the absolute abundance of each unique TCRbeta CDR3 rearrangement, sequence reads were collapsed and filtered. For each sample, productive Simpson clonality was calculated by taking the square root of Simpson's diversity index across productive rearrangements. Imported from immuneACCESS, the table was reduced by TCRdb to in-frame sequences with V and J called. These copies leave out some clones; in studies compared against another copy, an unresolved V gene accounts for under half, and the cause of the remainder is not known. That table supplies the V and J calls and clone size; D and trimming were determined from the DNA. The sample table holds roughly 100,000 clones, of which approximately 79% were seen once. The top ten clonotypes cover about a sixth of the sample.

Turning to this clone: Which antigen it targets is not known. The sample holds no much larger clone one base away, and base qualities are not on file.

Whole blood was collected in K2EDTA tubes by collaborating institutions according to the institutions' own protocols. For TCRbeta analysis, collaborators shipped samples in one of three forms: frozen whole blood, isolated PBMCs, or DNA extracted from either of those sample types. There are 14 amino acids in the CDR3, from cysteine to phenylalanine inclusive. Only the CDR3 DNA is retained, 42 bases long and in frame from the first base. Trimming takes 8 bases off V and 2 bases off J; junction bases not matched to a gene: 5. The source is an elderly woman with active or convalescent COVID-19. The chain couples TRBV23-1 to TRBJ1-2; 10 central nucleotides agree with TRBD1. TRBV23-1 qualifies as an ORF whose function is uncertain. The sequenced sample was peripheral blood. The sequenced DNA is TGCGCCAGCCGCCCGACAGGGGGCAACTATGGCTACACCTTC. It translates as CASRPTGGNYGYTF.